This T cell receptor beta chain was sequenced in a study of cytomegalovirus exposure and HLA in healthy donors. Study overall: Early released data had around 79 million unique TCRs, all coming from HLA-typed donors.

This CDR3 has 15 residues. V was shortened by 4 bases and J by 4 bases, with 16 bases between the two germline ends. Germline assignment: CDR1 LNHDA and CDR2 SQIVND (reference sequence). Concerning this clone: The antigen is unknown.

Study-wide points: Common viral pathogens were later found to be apparently linked to several of the most significant clusters. A later analysis linked a missense variant in DCLRE1C to the trimming of TCR beta V and J genes.

Donors had nominal health at sampling but likely had unrecorded immune exposures. With 60 Vbeta and 13 Jbeta primers, the PCR was carried out. Assay used: immunoSEQ multiplex PCR; TCRdb lists only in-frame clones, some missing. This table has a few hundred thousand clones, around 90% appearing once. Sequencing input: PBMCs. The TCR sequence derives from a woman under 30 in good health and CMV-seronegative. This chain connects TRBV19 to TRBJ2-5; D perhaps matches TRBD2 (5 bases). The CDR3 DNA reads TGTGCCAGTAGTAGTGGTGTCGGAGGCGTAGAGACCCAGTACTTC. It is translated as CASSSGVGGVETQYF.